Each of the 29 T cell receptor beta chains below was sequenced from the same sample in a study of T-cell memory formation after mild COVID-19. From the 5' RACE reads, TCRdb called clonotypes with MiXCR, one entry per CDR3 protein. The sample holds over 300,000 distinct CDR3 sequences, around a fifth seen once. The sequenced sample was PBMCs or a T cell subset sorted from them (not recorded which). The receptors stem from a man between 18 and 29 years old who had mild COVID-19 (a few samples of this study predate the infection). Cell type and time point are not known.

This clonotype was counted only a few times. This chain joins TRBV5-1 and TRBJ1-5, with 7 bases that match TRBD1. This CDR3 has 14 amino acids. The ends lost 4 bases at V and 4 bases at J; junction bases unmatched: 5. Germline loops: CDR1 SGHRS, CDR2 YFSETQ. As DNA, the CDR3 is TGCGCCAGCAGCATCGAGGGGGCGAATCAGCCCCAGCATTTT. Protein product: CASSIEGANQPQHF.

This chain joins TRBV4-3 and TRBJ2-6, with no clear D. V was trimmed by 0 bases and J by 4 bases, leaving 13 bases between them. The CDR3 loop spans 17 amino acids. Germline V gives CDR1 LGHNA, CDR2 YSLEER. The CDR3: CASSQDLKGYGANVLTF. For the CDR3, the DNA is TGCGCCAGCAGCCAAGATCTGAAAGGTTACGGGGCCAACGTCCTGACTTTC.

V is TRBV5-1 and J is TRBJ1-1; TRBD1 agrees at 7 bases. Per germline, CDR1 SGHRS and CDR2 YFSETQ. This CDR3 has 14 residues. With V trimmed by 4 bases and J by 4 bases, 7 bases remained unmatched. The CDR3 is CASSRQTGSTEAFF. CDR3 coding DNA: TGCGCCAGCAGCAGACAGACAGGGTCCACTGAAGCTTTCTTT.

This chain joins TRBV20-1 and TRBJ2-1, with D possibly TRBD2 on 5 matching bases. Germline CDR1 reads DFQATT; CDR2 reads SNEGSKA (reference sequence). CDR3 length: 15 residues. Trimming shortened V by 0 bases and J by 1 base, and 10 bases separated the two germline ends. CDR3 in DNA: TGCAGTGCTAGAGAATGGGAGTGGTCCTACAATGAGCAGTTCTTC. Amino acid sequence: CSAREWEWSYNEQFF.

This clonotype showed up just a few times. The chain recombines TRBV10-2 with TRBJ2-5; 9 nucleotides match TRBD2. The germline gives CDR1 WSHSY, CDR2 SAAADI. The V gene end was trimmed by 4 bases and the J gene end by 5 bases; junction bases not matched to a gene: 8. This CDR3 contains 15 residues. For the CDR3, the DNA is TGCGCCAGCAGTGGTAGCGGGGGTTTTGTCGAGACCCAGTACTTC. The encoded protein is CASSGSGGFVETQYF.

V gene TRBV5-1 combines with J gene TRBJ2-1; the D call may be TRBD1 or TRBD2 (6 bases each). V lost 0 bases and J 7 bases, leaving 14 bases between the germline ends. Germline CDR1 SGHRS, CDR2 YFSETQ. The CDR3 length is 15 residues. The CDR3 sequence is CASSLGPGAENEQFF. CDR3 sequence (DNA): TGCGCCAGCAGCTTGGGTCCGGGGGCGGAAAATGAGCAGTTCTTC.

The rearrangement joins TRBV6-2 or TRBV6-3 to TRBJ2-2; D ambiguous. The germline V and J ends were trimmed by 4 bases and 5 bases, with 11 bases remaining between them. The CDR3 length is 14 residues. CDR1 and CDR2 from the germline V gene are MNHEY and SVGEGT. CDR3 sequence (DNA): TGTGCCAGCAGTTTCCTTGAGTGGACCGGGGAGCTGTTTTTT. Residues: CASSFLEWTGELFF.

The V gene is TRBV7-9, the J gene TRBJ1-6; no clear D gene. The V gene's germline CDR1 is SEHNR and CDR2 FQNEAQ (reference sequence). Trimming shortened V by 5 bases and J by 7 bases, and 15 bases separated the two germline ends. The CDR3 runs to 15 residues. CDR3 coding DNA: TGTGCCAGCAGCGATAGGACGACGCAGAATTCACCCCTCCACTTT. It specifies CASSDRTTQNSPLHF.

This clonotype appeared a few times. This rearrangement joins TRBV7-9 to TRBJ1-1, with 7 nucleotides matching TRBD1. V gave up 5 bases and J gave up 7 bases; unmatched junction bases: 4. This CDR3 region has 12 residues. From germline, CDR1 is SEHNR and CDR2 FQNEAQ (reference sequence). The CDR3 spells CASSIGGDEAFF. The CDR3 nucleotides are TGTGCCAGCAGCATAGGGGGCGATGAAGCTTTCTTT.

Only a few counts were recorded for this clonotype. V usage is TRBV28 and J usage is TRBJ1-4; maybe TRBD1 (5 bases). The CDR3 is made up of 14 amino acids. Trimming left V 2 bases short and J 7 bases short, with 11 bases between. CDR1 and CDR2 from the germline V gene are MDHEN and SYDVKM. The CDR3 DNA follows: TGTGCCAGCAGTTTAGGCCAGAGGGGTGAAAAACTGTTTTTT. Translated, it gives CASSLGQRGEKLFF.

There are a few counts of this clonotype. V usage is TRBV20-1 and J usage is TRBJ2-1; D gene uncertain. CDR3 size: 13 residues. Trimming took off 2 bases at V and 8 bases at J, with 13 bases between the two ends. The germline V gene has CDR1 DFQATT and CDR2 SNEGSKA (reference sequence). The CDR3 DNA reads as TGCAGTGCTAGAAGTGAACGGGCCTATGAGCAGTTCTTC. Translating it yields CSARSERAYEQFF.

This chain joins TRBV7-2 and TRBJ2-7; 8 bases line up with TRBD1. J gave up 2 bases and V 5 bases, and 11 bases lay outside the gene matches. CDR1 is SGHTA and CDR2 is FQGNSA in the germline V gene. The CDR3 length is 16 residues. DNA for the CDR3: TGTGCCAGCAGCCCTCGTCCCGGGACAGGTACCTACGAGCAGTACGTC. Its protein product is CASSPRPGTGTYEQYV.

The CDR3 region is CASRGTGGGDGYTF. The CDR3 nucleotides read TGCGCCAGCAGAGGGACAGGGGGCGGCGATGGCTACACCTTC. The chain couples TRBV4-1 to TRBJ1-2; 12 nucleotides agree with TRBD1. Germline CDR1 MGHRA, CDR2 YSYEKL. V shed 6 bases and J 6 bases; nucleotides not matched to a gene: 5. The CDR3 totals 14 residues.

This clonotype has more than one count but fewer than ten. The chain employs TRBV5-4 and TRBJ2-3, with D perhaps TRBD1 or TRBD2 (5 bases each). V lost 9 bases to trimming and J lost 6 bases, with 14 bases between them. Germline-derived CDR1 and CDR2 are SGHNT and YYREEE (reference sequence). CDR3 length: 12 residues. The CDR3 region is CATVLWGDTQYF. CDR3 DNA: TGTGCCACCGTACTATGGGGGGATACGCAGTATTTT.

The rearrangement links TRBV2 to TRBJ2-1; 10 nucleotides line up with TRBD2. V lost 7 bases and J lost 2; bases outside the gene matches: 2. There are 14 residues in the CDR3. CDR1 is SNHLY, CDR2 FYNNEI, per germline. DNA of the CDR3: TGTGCCAGCAAGCGGGGGGGCACCTACAATGAGCAGTTCTTC. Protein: CASKRGGTYNEQFF.

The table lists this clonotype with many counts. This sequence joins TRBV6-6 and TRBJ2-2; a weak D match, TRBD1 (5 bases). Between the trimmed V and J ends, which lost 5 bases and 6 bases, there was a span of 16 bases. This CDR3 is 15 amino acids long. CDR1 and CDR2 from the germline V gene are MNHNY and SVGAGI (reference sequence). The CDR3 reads CASSPPPGFAGELFF. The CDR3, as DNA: TGTGCCAGCAGTCCCCCCCCAGGGTTTGCCGGGGAGCTGTTTTTT.

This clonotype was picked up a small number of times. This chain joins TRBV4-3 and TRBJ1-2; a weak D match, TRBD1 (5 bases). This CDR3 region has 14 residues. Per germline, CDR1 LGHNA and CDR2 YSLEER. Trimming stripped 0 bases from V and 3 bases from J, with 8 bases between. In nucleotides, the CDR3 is TGCGCCAGCAGCCAAGACCGGGGCTACTATGGCTACACCTTC. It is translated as CASSQDRGYYGYTF.

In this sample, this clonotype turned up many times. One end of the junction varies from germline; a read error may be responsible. In nucleotides, the CDR3 is TGTGCCAGCAGCTTTTCCAGCGGGGGGGCCAAAGACATTCAGTACTTC. It specifies CASSFSSGGAKDIQYF. This chain joins TRBV7-9 and TRBJ2-4, with 10 bases that match TRBD2. The CDR3 has 16 residues. Germline assignment: CDR1 SEHNR and CDR2 FQNEAQ (reference sequence). The complete variable domain, with remaining parts taken from reference TRBV7-9 and TRBJ2-4, reads DTGVSQNPRHKITKRGQNVTFRCDPISEHNRLYWYRQTLGQGPEFLTYFQNEAQLEKSRLLSDRFSAERPKGSFSTLEIQRTEQGDSAMYLCASSFSSGGAKDIQYFGAGTRLSVL.

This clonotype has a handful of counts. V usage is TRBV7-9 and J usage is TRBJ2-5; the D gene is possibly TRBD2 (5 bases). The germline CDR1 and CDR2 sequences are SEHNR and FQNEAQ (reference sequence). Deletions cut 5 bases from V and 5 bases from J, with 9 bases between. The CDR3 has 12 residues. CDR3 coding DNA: TGTGCCAGCAGCCCGACTACTGAGACCCAGTACTTC. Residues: CASSPTTETQYF.

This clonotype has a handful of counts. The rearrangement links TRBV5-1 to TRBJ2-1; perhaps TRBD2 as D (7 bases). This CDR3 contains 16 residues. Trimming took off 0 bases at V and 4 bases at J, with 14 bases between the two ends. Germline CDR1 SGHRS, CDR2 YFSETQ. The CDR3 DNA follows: TGCGCCAGCAGCTTGGATGCGGGGGCCGGGTACAATGAGCAGTTCTTC. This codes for CASSLDAGAGYNEQFF.

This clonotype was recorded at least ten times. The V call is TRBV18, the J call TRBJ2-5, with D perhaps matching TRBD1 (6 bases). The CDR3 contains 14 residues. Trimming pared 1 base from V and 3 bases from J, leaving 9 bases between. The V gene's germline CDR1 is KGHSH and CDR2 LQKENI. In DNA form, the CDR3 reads TGTGCCAGCTCACCACTGACAGGAGAAGAGACCCAGTACTTC. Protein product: CASSPLTGEETQYF.

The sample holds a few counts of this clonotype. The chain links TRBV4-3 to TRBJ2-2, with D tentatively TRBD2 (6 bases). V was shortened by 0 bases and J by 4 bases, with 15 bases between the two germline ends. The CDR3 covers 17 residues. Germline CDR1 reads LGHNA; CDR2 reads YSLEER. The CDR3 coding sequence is TGCGCCAGCAGCCAAGATCCAACGGGGGTAGGCACCGGGGAGCTGTTTTTT. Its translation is CASSQDPTGVGTGELFF.

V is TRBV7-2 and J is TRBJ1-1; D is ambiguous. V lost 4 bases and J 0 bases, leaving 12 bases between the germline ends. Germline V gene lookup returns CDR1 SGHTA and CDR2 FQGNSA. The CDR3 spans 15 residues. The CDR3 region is CASSSQTGMNTEAFF. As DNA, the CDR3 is TGTGCCAGCAGCTCACAGACGGGAATGAACACTGAAGCTTTCTTT.

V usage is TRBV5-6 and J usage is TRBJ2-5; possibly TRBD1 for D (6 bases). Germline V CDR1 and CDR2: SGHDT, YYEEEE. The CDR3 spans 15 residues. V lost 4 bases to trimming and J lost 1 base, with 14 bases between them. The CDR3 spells CASSRETGFQETQYF. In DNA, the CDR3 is TGTGCCAGCAGCAGGGAAACAGGGTTCCAAGAGACCCAGTACTTC.

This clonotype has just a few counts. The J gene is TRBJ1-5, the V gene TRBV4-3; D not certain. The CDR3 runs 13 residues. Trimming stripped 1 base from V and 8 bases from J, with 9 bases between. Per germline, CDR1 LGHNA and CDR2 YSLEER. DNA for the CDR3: TGCGCCAGCAGCCAAGGGTTCGGAGAGCCCCAGCATTTT. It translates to CASSQGFGEPQHF.

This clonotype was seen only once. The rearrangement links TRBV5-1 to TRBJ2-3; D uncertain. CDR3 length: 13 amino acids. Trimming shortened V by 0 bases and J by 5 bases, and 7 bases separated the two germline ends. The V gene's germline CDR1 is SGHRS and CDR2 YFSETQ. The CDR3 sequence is CASSLAGRDTQYF. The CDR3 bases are TGCGCCAGCAGCTTGGCCGGTCGAGATACGCAGTATTTT.

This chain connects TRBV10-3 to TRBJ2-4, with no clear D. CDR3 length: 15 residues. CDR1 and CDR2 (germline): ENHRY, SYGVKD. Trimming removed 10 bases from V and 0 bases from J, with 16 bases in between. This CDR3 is CATQATELAKNIQYF. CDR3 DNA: TGTGCCACCCAAGCAACGGAGCTAGCCAAAAACATTCAGTACTTC.

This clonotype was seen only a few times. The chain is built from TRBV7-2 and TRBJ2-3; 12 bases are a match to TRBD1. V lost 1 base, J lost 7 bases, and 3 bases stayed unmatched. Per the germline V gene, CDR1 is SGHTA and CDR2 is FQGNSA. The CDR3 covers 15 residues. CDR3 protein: CASSLGDRGPNTQYF. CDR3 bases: TGTGCCAGCAGCTTAGGGGACAGGGGGCCGAATACGCAGTATTTT.

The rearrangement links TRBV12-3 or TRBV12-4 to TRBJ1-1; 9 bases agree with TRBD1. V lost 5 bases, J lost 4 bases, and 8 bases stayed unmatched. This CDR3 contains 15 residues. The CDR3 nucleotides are TGTGCCAGCAGTACAGGGGGCGGGGTAGGCACTGAAGCTTTCTTT. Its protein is CASSTGGGVGTEAFF.